This T cell receptor beta chain was sequenced for a study of T cells after yellow fever vaccination. Study-level points and caveats: The study noted that FACS-sorted repertoires could contain abundant clonotypes contaminating from the bulk population.

Looked up from germline, CDR1 is SGDLS and CDR2 is YYNGEE. Between the trimmed V and J ends, which lost 3 bases and 5 bases, there was a span of 11 bases. CDR3 size: 13 residues. Comment on this clonotype: Its antigen is not identified. A much larger clone lies a single base off, so this may be a read error.

One entry per CDR3 protein, called by TCRdb with MiXCR from the 5' RACE reads. The sample records 230,000 or so distinct CDR3 sequences, more than 3.5% being singletons. The chain couples TRBV9 to TRBJ2-5; D unresolved. This specimen consisted of PBMCs, obtained 15 days after the yellow fever booster vaccination. This receptor was obtained from a man aged 18 to 35 who received the YFV17D yellow fever vaccine. The CDR3 DNA is TGTGCCAGCAGCGCCCAGGTTTGGGAGACCCAGTACTTC. Translation gives CASSAQVWETQYF.